This paragraph reports one T cell receptor beta chain. The antigen is unknown. The sample comes from a study of graft-versus-host responses after intestinal transplantation. Profiling relied on immunoSEQ multiplex PCR, and the TCRdb table lists in-frame clones only, not all of them. The profile shows 40,000 to 55,000 clones, about 90% of them singletons. Germline V gene data show CDR1 as SEHNR and CDR2 as FQNEAQ (reference sequence). Trimming removed 2 bases from V and 7 bases from J; junction bases left unmatched: 11. This CDR3 region has 17 residues. The sequence was obtained from a human donor who was the organ donor for an intestinal transplant. The gene calls are TRBV7-9 and TRBJ1-4; 9 positions agree with TRBD1. Sequenced material: unstimulated CD4+ T cells sorted from spleen or lymph node cells, taken before transplant. The chain's CDR3 is CASSLRESTGGGEKLFF. The CDR3 DNA sequence: TGTGCCAGCAGCTTACGTGAGTCGACAGGGGGTGGTGAAAAACTGTTTTTT.